The clone carrying this T cell receptor (beta chain) was seen a single time. The data stem from a study of OX40 agonist ivuxolimab in advanced cancers. Study context: Enrolled patients in dose escalation had cancers that were hepatocellular carcinoma, melanoma, renal cell or head and neck cancer.

Blood was sampled at baseline, cycle 4 day 1, and cycle 7 day 1. TCRdb's table, derived via immunoSEQ multiplex PCR, lists solely in-frame clones and lacks some. The top ten hold 2.5% to 3.5% of the sample, which has more than 70,000 clones, 85% to 95% seen once. The sequence derives from an adult with an advanced solid tumor such as melanoma, head and neck, liver or kidney cancer. This material consisted of CD4+ or CD8+ T cells sorted from blood, taken in a trial of the OX40 agonist ivuxolimab.

In DNA, the CDR3 is TGCAGCGTGACGACAGTCATGAACACTGAAGCTTTCTTT. Its translation is CSVTTVMNTEAFF. This sequence joins TRBV29-1 and TRBJ1-1; maybe TRBD1 (5 bases). Germline V gene sequence: CDR1 SQVTM, CDR2 ANQGSEA. CDR3 length: 13 residues. Trimming removed 6 bases from V and 0 bases from J, with 11 bases in between.